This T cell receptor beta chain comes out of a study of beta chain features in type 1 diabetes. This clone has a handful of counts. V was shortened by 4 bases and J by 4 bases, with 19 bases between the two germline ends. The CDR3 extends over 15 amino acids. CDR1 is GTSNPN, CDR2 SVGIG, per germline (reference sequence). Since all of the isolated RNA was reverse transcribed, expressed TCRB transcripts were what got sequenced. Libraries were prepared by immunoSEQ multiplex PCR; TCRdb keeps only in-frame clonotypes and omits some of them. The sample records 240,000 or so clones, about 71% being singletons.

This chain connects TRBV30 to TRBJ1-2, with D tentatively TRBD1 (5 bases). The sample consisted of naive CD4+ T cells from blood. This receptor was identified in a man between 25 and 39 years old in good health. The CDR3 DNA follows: TGTGCCTGGACCTCCGGGCTGGGGGATGCCTATGGCTACACCTTC. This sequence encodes CAWTSGLGDAYGYTF.